Below are 18 T cell receptor beta chains sequenced from a single sample in a study of blood T cell repertoires in COVID-19. Assay: immunoSEQ multiplex PCR; the TCRdb copy retains only in-frame clones and omits some. The table has 300,000 to 400,000 clones, roughly 90% seen once. The sequencing input was peripheral blood. These receptors all stem from a woman under 40 with COVID-19, enrolled during active disease.

This clone was found a few times. The chain employs TRBV11-2 and TRBJ2-7, with 13 bases that match TRBD2. Germline-derived CDR1 and CDR2 are SGHAT and FQNNGV. This CDR3 region has 18 residues. The V gene end was trimmed by 5 bases and the J gene end by 4 bases; junction bases not matched to a gene: 14. DNA for the CDR3: TGTGCCAGCAGCCCGCGGACTAGCGGGGGATCTTTGGGGTACGAGCAGTACTTC. Its protein product is CASSPRTSGGSLGYEQYF. The complete variable domain, with remaining parts taken from reference TRBV11-2 and TRBJ2-7, reads EAGVAQSPRYKIIEKRQSVAFWCNPISGHATLYWYQQILGQGPKLLIQFQNNGVVDDSQLPKDRFSAERLKGVDSTLKIQPAKLEDSAVYLCASSPRTSGGSLGYEQYFGPGTRLTVT.

This rearrangement joins TRBV3-1 (or the pseudogene TRBV3-2) to TRBJ2-1; TRBD1 agrees at 10 bases. V trimming: 1 base; J trimming: 7 bases; junction bases outside the gene matches: 10. The germline V gene has CDR1 LGHDT and CDR2 YNNKEL (reference sequence). This CDR3 region has 17 residues. In DNA form, the CDR3 reads TGTGCCAGCAGCCAAGCGGTAGGGACAGGGGACCGTAATGAGCAGTTCTTC. It codes for CASSQAVGTGDRNEQFF.

This clone occurred once. This CDR3 is CASSRPGLAGPGEQFF. The CDR3 DNA sequence: TGTGCCAGCAGCAGACCGGGACTAGCGGGACCGGGTGAGCAGTTCTTC. The J gene is TRBJ2-1, the V gene TRBV27; 13 nucleotides match TRBD2. This CDR3 region has 16 residues. From germline, CDR1 is MNHEY and CDR2 SMNVEV (reference sequence). J gave up 9 bases and V 6 bases, and 11 bases lay outside the gene matches.

V is TRBV7-2 and J is TRBJ1-2; D is uncertain. Trimming removed 5 bases from V and 8 bases from J, with 15 bases in between. CDR3 length equals 13 residues. From germline, CDR1 is SGHTA and CDR2 FQGNSA. CDR3 amino acids: CASSQTLVLGYTF. The CDR3 coding sequence is TGTGCCAGCAGCCAAACCCTTGTGCTAGGCTACACCTTC.

This chain links TRBV3-1 (or the pseudogene TRBV3-2) with TRBJ1-6; D is unresolved. The CDR3 loop spans 13 amino acids. Trimming cost V 5 bases and J 9 bases, with 11 bases left between them. Germline V gene data show CDR1 as LGHDT and CDR2 as YNNKEL (reference sequence). CDR3 in DNA: TGTGCCAGCAGCACCCGGTCCTCTTCACCCCTCCACTTT. Protein: CASSTRSSSPLHF.

The chain couples TRBV7-2 to TRBJ2-5, with 8 positions matching TRBD2. CDR1 is SGHTA and CDR2 is FQGNSA in the germline V gene. This CDR3 is built from 15 residues. Trimming cost V 2 bases and J 1 base; bases outside gene matches: 3. The CDR3 sequence is CASSLRSGIQETQYF. The CDR3 DNA reads as TGTGCCAGCAGCTTACGTAGCGGGATCCAAGAGACCCAGTACTTC.

This clone was counted between two and nine times. J is TRBJ2-7 and V is TRBV3-1 (or the pseudogene TRBV3-2); TRBD1 matches at 9 bases. The CDR3 covers 15 residues. Germline V gene sequence: CDR1 LGHDT, CDR2 YNNKEL (reference sequence). V was clipped by 0 bases and J by 6 bases; unmatched bases: 6. Here the CDR3 reads CASSQELGTGTEQYF. In nucleotides, the CDR3 is TGTGCCAGCAGCCAAGAATTGGGGACAGGGACCGAGCAGTACTTC.

The chain couples TRBV29-1 to TRBJ2-5, with a possible D match to TRBD2 (6 bases). Trimming removed 1 base at V and 2 bases at J, with 23 bases between. Per the germline V gene, CDR1 is SQVTM and CDR2 is ANQGSEA. The CDR3 is 18 residues long. This chain's CDR3 is CSVEAAEDRESPQETQYF. The CDR3 DNA follows: TGCAGCGTTGAAGCGGCAGAGGATCGGGAGTCACCACAAGAGACCCAGTACTTC.

This clone is medium-sized in the sample. This chain links TRBV6-4 with TRBJ2-1; 7 nucleotides line up with TRBD1. Germline V gene data show CDR1 as MRHNA and CDR2 as SNTAGT. The CDR3 totals 16 residues. Losses at the gene ends were 0 bases for V and 0 bases for J; bases not matched to a gene: 2. The CDR3 coding sequence is TGTGCCAGCAGTGACTCCCGACAGGGCTCCTACAATGAGCAGTTCTTC. Translation: CASSDSRQGSYNEQFF.

The gene calls are TRBV5-1 and TRBJ2-2, with 9 positions matching TRBD2. CDR1 and CDR2 (germline): SGHRS, YFSETQ. The CDR3 has 16 residues. Unmatched junction bases numbered 8, after V lost 2 bases and J lost 6 bases. In DNA form, the CDR3 reads TGCGCCAGCAGCTTAGCTAGCGGGATGGGCGCCGGGGAGCTGTTTTTT. This encodes CASSLASGMGAGELFF.

V and J are TRBV3-1 (or the pseudogene TRBV3-2) and TRBJ1-1; D is uncertain. CDR3 length: 15 residues. Trimming removed 0 bases from V and 1 base from J, with 9 bases in between. Germline CDR1 is LGHDT and CDR2 is YNNKEL (reference sequence). The DNA of the CDR3 is TGTGCCAGCAGCCAAGATCGCAGGCGGAACACTGAAGCTTTCTTT. Translating it yields CASSQDRRRNTEAFF.

This clone has more than one count but fewer than ten. The chain recombines TRBV2 with TRBJ1-2; the D is unclear. Trimming shortened V by 8 bases and J by 4 bases, and 17 bases separated the two germline ends. This CDR3 is 14 amino acids long. In germline, CDR1 is SNHLY, CDR2 FYNNEI. CDR3 region: CASGRHSILYGYTF. Written as DNA, the CDR3 is TGTGCCAGCGGCAGACACTCTATACTCTATGGCTACACCTTC.

The V and J genes are TRBV5-1 and TRBJ2-1, with 9 positions matching TRBD2. The CDR3 runs to 15 residues. V shed 5 bases, J shed 6 bases, and the junction held 9 bases outside the gene matches. Germline-derived CDR1 and CDR2 are SGHRS and YFSETQ. For the CDR3, the DNA is TGCGCCAGCAGTCGCCACCGCGGGGGGGCCAATGAGCAGTTCTTC. This translates into CASSRHRGGANEQFF. The full variable domain, in which reference TRBV5-1 and TRBJ2-1 provide the parts outside the CDR3, is KAGVTQTPRYLIKTRGQQVTLSCSPISGHRSVSWYQQTPGQGLQFLFEYFSETQRNKGNFPGRFSGRQFSNSRSEMNVSTLELGDSALYLCASSRHRGGANEQFFGPGTRLTVL.

Note on this clone: The CDR3 does not end in the conserved phenylalanine or tryptophan, so this is likely a read error. It is unclear where the CDR3 begins or ends on the DNA, so no DNA is shown, and the CDR3 is as TCRdb lists it. The chain carries TRBV27 and TRBJ2-7; the table gives TRBD2 as D, unverified against the DNA. The CDR3 adds up to 15 amino acids, both ends counted. Germline CDR1 reads MNHEY; CDR2 reads SMNVEV (reference sequence). The CDR3 loop reads CASSSVPGLAGARLI.

CDR3 protein: CASSQDPRQPQHF. The DNA of the CDR3 is TGCGCCAGCAGCCAAGATCCTAGACAGCCCCAGCATTTT. The V call is TRBV4-3, the J call TRBJ1-5; no firm D call. Germline V CDR1 and CDR2: LGHNA, YSLEER. V was clipped by 0 bases and J by 7 bases, with 7 bases between them. The CDR3 sequence is 13 residues long.

The chain employs TRBV27 and TRBJ1-1, with TRBD1 identical over 9 bases. The V segment lost 3 bases and the J segment 4 bases; nucleotides outside the gene matches: 6. Germline CDR1 and CDR2: MNHEY and SMNVEV (reference sequence). The CDR3 length is 15 residues. CDR3: CASSFGQGLLTEAFF. Written as DNA, the CDR3 is TGTGCCAGCAGTTTTGGACAGGGGCTTCTCACTGAAGCTTTCTTT.

The chain couples TRBV4-2 to TRBJ1-4; possible D gene TRBD1, 5 bases. Trimming pared 0 bases from V and 4 bases from J, leaving 12 bases between. The length of the CDR3 is 16 residues. Germline CDR1 reads LGHNA; CDR2 reads YNFKEQ. The CDR3 DNA follows: TGTGCCAGCAGCCAAGATCCCACAGGTGGTAATGAAAAACTGTTTTTT. Translation gives CASSQDPTGGNEKLFF.

This rearrangement joins TRBV5-4 to TRBJ2-7, with D possibly matching TRBD2 (5 bases). The CDR3 has 16 residues. Per germline, CDR1 SGHNT and CDR2 YYREEE (reference sequence). Trimming cost V 0 bases and J 7 bases, with 20 bases left between them. CDR3: CASSLGPRASPGEQYV. The CDR3 nucleotides read TGTGCCAGCAGCTTGGGCCCCCGGGCTAGCCCAGGAGAGCAGTACGTC.